This T cell receptor (beta chain) was obtained from a study of technical replicates of blood from several donors. TCRdb's table, derived via immunoSEQ multiplex PCR, lists solely in-frame clones and lacks some. In the table there are more than 90,000 clones, 85% to 95% of which are singletons. The CDR3 length is 14 residues. The germline V gene has CDR1 LGHNA and CDR2 YNFKEQ. Trimming took 1 base from V and 10 from J; bases not matched to a gene: 5. The chain recombines TRBV4-2 with TRBJ2-1; TRBD2 agrees at 9 bases. Specimen: T cells isolated from PBMCs. The sequence came from a human donor in good health. The CDR3 coding sequence is TGTGCCAGCAGCCAAGGGCGGGAGGGCCACGAGCAGTTCTTC. It yields the protein CASSQGREGHEQFF.